Presented here are 13 T cell receptor beta chains from one specimen sequenced in a study of cytotoxic CD8 clonotypes in ibrutinib-treated CLL. The method was immunoSEQ multiplex PCR; TCRdb's version includes in-frame clones alone and lacks a portion of them. The sample lists approximately 210,000 clones; over 60% were seen once. This sample comprised PBMCs, obtained after 24 months of ibrutinib treatment. These TCRs come from a human donor with chronic lymphocytic leukemia.

This clone has a handful of counts. The chain couples TRBV6-1 to TRBJ1-2, with D unclear. The CDR3 has 11 amino acids. Trimming took off 6 bases at V and 3 bases at J, with 5 bases between the two ends. Germline V CDR1 and CDR2: MNHNS, SASEGT. CDR3 coding DNA: TGTGCCAGCAGAATGCACTATGGCTACACCTTC. Amino acid sequence: CASRMHYGYTF.

V is TRBV5-6 and J is TRBJ1-2, with a possible D match to TRBD1 (6 bases). Trimming shortened V by 6 bases and J by 4 bases, and 10 bases separated the two germline ends. Germline lookup yields CDR1 SGHDT and CDR2 YYEEEE. The CDR3 runs 12 residues. The DNA for the CDR3 is TGTGCCAGCACCCAGACAGGCTATGGCTACACCTTC. Its translation is CASTQTGYGYTF.

This clone was seen only a few times. The gene calls are TRBV7-7 and TRBJ2-5, with 7 positions matching TRBD1. Trimming at V came to 5 bases and at J to 1 base, leaving 4 bases not matched to a gene. Germline CDR1 and CDR2: SSHAT and FNYEAQ (reference sequence). The CDR3 is 14 residues long. The CDR3: CASSPRDSQETQYF. CDR3 bases: TGTGCCAGCAGCCCACGGGACAGCCAAGAGACCCAGTACTTC.

This clone was counted once. The chain recombines TRBV15 with TRBJ2-1; no reliable D call. CDR3 size: 12 residues. The germline CDR1 and CDR2 sequences are LNHNV and YYDKDF (reference sequence). Trimming cost V 3 bases and J 11 bases, with 11 bases left between them. CDR3 in DNA: TGTGCCACCAGCAGTACCCGGGTCCAGCAGTTCTTC. Protein product: CATSSTRVQQFF.

In nucleotides, the CDR3 is TGCGCCAGCAGCGGGGGAGACACAGATACGCAGTATTTT. Residues: CASSGGDTDTQYF. The V call is TRBV5-1, the J call TRBJ2-3; D is possibly TRBD1 or TRBD2 (5 bases each). The CDR3 is made up of 13 amino acids. Germline V gene sequence: CDR1 SGHRS, CDR2 YFSETQ. Deletions cut 4 bases from V and 2 bases from J, with 8 bases between.

The chain has TRBV5-5 and TRBJ2-7; weak D call: TRBD1 (6 bases). The ends were cut back, 2 bases at V and 3 bases at J, with 15 bases in the middle. The germline CDR1 and CDR2 sequences are SGHKS and YYEKEE (reference sequence). The length of the CDR3 is 15 residues. CDR3: CASSLRQAFDYEQYF. The CDR3 coding sequence is TGTGCCAGCAGCTTAAGACAGGCGTTTGACTACGAGCAGTACTTC.

The chain couples TRBV4-2 to TRBJ2-3; D not certain. V was clipped by 0 bases and J by 3 bases, with 4 bases between them. Germline loops: CDR1 LGHNA, CDR2 YNFKEQ. CDR3 length: 13 amino acids. The CDR3 nucleotides are TGTGCCAGCAGCCAAGACCTAACAGATACGCAGTATTTT. Its translation is CASSQDLTDTQYF.

The chain is built from TRBV7-9 and TRBJ2-5, with TRBD1 as a possible D gene (6 bases). CDR3 length: 12 residues. Germline V gives CDR1 SEHNR, CDR2 FQNEAQ (reference sequence). V lost 6 bases to trimming and J lost 8 bases, with 13 bases between them. In nucleotides, the CDR3 is TGTGCCAGCAGTTATGCAGGGGTTACCCAGTACTTC. Its protein product is CASSYAGVTQYF.

The rearrangement joins TRBV9 to TRBJ1-2; TRBD1 matches at 8 bases. Germline V gene sequence: CDR1 SGDLS, CDR2 YYNGEE. The CDR3 runs to 14 residues. Trimming removed 7 bases from V and 3 bases from J; junction bases left unmatched: 8. CDR3 DNA sequence: TGTGCCAGCGCAAGGACAGGGCGACACTATGGCTACACCTTC. Its translation: CASARTGRHYGYTF.

V usage is TRBV2 and J usage is TRBJ2-7; D possibly uses TRBD1 or TRBD2 (5 bases each). In germline, CDR1 is SNHLY, CDR2 FYNNEI. The CDR3 totals 17 residues. V lost 2 bases and J lost 0, with 17 bases in between. CDR3 sequence: CASSETTQGRGSYEQYF. The CDR3 DNA reads as TGTGCCAGCAGTGAAACTACGCAGGGCCGGGGCTCCTACGAGCAGTACTTC. Supplemented by reference TRBV2 and TRBJ2-7, the full variable domain reads EPEVTQTPSHQVTQMGQEVILRCVPISNHLYFYWYRQILGQKVEFLVSFYNNEISEKSEIFDDQFSVERPDGSNFTLKIRSTKLEDSAMYFCASSETTQGRGSYEQYFGPGTRLTVT.

The chain is built from TRBV2 and TRBJ2-1, with D uncertain. Germline values: CDR1 SNHLY, CDR2 FYNNEI. This CDR3 is 12 amino acids long. The V end was cut by 5 bases, the J end by 7 bases, with 9 bases between. The CDR3: CASSQAANEQFF. Here the CDR3 DNA reads TGTGCCAGCAGTCAGGCAGCGAATGAGCAGTTCTTC. Full variable domain (missing parts from reference TRBV2 and TRBJ2-1): EPEVTQTPSHQVTQMGQEVILRCVPISNHLYFYWYRQILGQKVEFLVSFYNNEISEKSEIFDDQFSVERPDGSNFTLKIRSTKLEDSAMYFCASSQAANEQFFGPGTRLTVL.

This chain joins TRBV27 and TRBJ1-5, with 7 bases aligning to TRBD1. CDR1 is MNHEY and CDR2 is SMNVEV in the germline V gene (reference sequence). The length of the CDR3 is 14 residues. Trimming removed 4 bases from V and 2 bases from J; junction bases left unmatched: 2. CDR3: CASSSTGGNQPQHF. The CDR3 nucleotides are TGTGCCAGCAGTTCAACAGGGGGCAATCAGCCCCAGCATTTT.

In this sample, this clone turned up a few times. The chain employs TRBV2 and TRBJ1-2; possible D gene TRBD1, 5 bases. The CDR3 runs 13 residues. V was trimmed by 6 bases and J by 5 bases, leaving 13 bases between them. Germline V gives CDR1 SNHLY, CDR2 FYNNEI. The CDR3 loop reads CASRKDTSYGYTF. The DNA of the CDR3 is TGTGCCAGCAGGAAGGACACTTCATATGGCTACACCTTC.